This TCR beta chain was sequenced in a study of blood T cell repertoires in COVID-19 (dated by TCRdb to about 2020). Study-wide context: The collaborator samples originated in the United States, Italy and Spain and spanned the acute and convalescent phases of COVID-19. Samples were obtained from the ongoing ImmuneRACE study (first 160 participants) and from about 1,300 subjects provided by 6 global collaborators. The prospective study material was composed of cDNA or gDNA derived from T cells, B-cell-depleted T cells, or PBMCs. Where available, HLA class I and class II types were taken from metadata supplied by the sample provider and were not determined by assay-based typing. Deeply sampled blood TCRbeta repertoires from subjects exposed to, actively infected with, or recovered from COVID-19 were included in the dataset. The repertoires were released in a freely available public database meant as a resource for research on the immune response to SARS-CoV-2. A de-identified subject ID, COVID-19 status, age in years and sex were almost always included in the sample metadata.

The paper's findings and limits, for the study overall: How much clinical and demographic metadata was included differed by source and by participant, and the metadata was provided uncurated.

TCRbeta CDR3 regions were amplified from genomic DNA by means of the immunoSEQ Assay, a bias-controlled multiplex PCR. The paper's data handling went like this. Nucleated cell counts per sample were estimated from amplification of reference gene primers within the assay. Sequence reads were collapsed and filtered to measure the absolute abundance of every unique TCRbeta CDR3 rearrangement. For each sample, productive Simpson clonality was calculated as the square root of Simpson's diversity index across productive rearrangements. TCRdb's version of the immuneACCESS table is confined to in-frame rearrangements and falls short of the full clone set. An unresolved V gene accounts for under half of the shortfall where checked; the remainder is of unknown origin. From that table come the V and J calls and clone size; the DNA was used to work out D and trimming. The sample table records roughly 200,000 clones; approximately 80% of these occur just once. The ten largest clones add up to less than 20% of the sample.

As regards this clone: The antigen it recognizes is unknown. No base quality information exists; no much larger clone differs at one position.

The V end loses 2 bases and the J end loses 11 bases, and a stretch of 15 bases separates them. The germline V gene sets CDR1 to SQVTM and CDR2 to ANQGSEA. CDR3 length: 12 amino acids, cysteine to phenylalanine. CDR3 DNA only is kept here, 36 bases in frame from base 1. Whole blood was collected in K2EDTA tubes by collaborating institutions according to the institutions' own protocols. Collaborator samples were shipped for TCRbeta analysis as frozen whole blood, isolated PBMCs, or DNA extracted from either sample type. The chain couples TRBV29-1 to TRBJ1-1; a tentative D match to TRBD1 spans 5 bases. This clonotype was sampled from a human donor in a cohort sampled during active COVID-19. Sequencing used peripheral blood. The CDR3 region has the sequence CSVETQGSEAFF. The bases are TGCAGCGTTGAAACTCAGGGATCGGAGGCTTTCTTT.